One and the same sample provided the 23 T cell receptor beta chains below, sequenced in a study of CD4 T cells in relation to SARS-CoV-2 and coronaviruses. CD4+ T cells from unexposed donors were obtained before the COVID-19 pandemic (2011-2018). CD4+ T cells were isolated from the cells after 10 days of culture. Their specific antigens are unknown. Profiling relied on immunoSEQ multiplex PCR, and the TCRdb table lists in-frame clones only, not all of them. The sample records tens of thousands of clones, around 75% being singletons. The material sequenced was CD4+ T cells from PBMCs, cultured in vitro. These receptors all come from a human donor in good health.

This sequence joins TRBV20-1 and TRBJ2-1; the D gene is possibly TRBD2 (7 bases). V was trimmed by 3 bases and J by 6 bases, leaving 21 bases between them. Germline lookup yields CDR1 DFQATT and CDR2 SNEGSKA (reference sequence). The CDR3 length is 16 residues. CDR3 protein: CSASPLGAGDRNEQFF. CDR3 nucleotides: TGCAGTGCTAGTCCTTTGGGGGCGGGAGATCGCAATGAGCAGTTCTTC.

The CDR3 DNA sequence: TGTGCCAGCTCACCACTTCAAGCGGGAGATCATGAGCAGTTCTTC. Translating it yields CASSPLQAGDHEQFF. The V call is TRBV18, the J call TRBJ2-1, with 8 bases that match TRBD2. CDR1 and CDR2 from the germline V gene are KGHSH and LQKENI. Germline trimming cut 1 base from V and 8 bases from J; bases unmatched to any gene: 7. The CDR3 runs 15 residues. Variable domain in full (rest from reference TRBV18 and TRBJ2-1): NAGVMQNPRHLVRRRGQEARLRCSPMKGHSHVYWYRQLPEEGLKFMVYLQKENIIDESGMPKERFSAEFPKEGPSILRIQQVVRGDSAAYFCASSPLQAGDHEQFFGPGTRLTVL.

This clone was seen more than once but under ten times. The chain carries TRBV30 and TRBJ1-2, with D possibly TRBD1 on 6 matching bases. The CDR3 loop spans 13 amino acids. The V gene's germline CDR1 is GTSNPN and CDR2 SVGIG (reference sequence). V was trimmed by 7 bases and J by 8 bases, leaving 20 bases between them. CDR3 sequence: CAFEQGGGEGYTF. CDR3 nucleotide sequence: TGTGCCTTCGAACAGGGAGGAGGCGAAGGCTACACCTTC.

The CDR3 protein is CASSLVGQETQYF. DNA for the CDR3: TGTGCCAGCAGCTTAGTAGGACAAGAGACCCAGTACTTC. J is TRBJ2-5 and V is TRBV7-9; D call uncertain. The CDR3 is 13 amino acids. V lost 1 base and J lost 2, with 5 bases in between. Germline loops: CDR1 SEHNR, CDR2 FQNEAQ (reference sequence).

J is TRBJ1-1 and V is TRBV29-1; 7 bases map to TRBD1. V trimming: 6 bases; J trimming: 7 bases; junction bases outside the gene matches: 5. The CDR3 runs 11 residues. Germline lookup yields CDR1 SQVTM and CDR2 ANQGSEA. CDR3 amino acids: CSVAGGSEAFF. CDR3 DNA: TGCAGCGTCGCAGGGGGTAGTGAAGCTTTCTTT. Complete variable domain (other parts from reference TRBV29-1 and TRBJ1-1): SAVISQKPSRDICQRGTSLTIQCQVDSQVTMMFWYRQQPGQSLTLIATANQGSEATYESGFVIDKFPISRPNLTFSTLTVSNMSPEDSSIYLCSVAGGSEAFFGQGTRLTVV.

The chain uses TRBV24-1 and TRBJ2-1; 13 bases map to TRBD2. Germline lookup yields CDR1 KGHDR and CDR2 SFDVKD. The CDR3 loop spans 16 amino acids. With V trimmed by 3 bases and J by 8 bases, 6 bases remained unmatched. The CDR3 is CATSDPGLAGVDEQFF. CDR3 nucleotides: TGTGCCACCAGTGATCCTGGACTAGCGGGAGTTGATGAGCAGTTCTTC.

This clone has just one count. This sequence joins TRBV2 and TRBJ2-2; D not certain. The CDR3 spans 18 residues. Per germline, CDR1 SNHLY and CDR2 FYNNEI. Trimming took 6 bases from V and 0 from J, leaving 20 bases between them. This CDR3 is CASSPGFLIRSNTGELFF. CDR3 DNA sequence: TGTGCCAGCAGCCCCGGTTTTCTGATTAGATCGAACACCGGGGAGCTGTTTTTT.

V usage is TRBV9 and J usage is TRBJ2-2; no definite D call. The CDR3 covers 15 residues. V was cut by 0 bases and J by 5 bases, with 11 bases left in between. Looked up from germline, CDR1 is SGDLS and CDR2 is YYNGEE. The CDR3 region is CASSVAGSKTGELFF. The DNA of the CDR3 is TGTGCCAGCAGCGTAGCGGGTAGCAAAACCGGGGAGCTGTTTTTT. Looking up the rest from reference TRBV9 and TRBJ2-2 gives the full variable domain: DSGVTQTPKHLITATGQRVTLRCSPRSGDLSVYWYQQSLDQGLQFLIQYYNGEERAKGNILERFSAQQFPDLHSELNLSSLELGDSALYFCASSVAGSKTGELFFGEGSRLTVL.

The chain employs TRBV24-1 and TRBJ1-2, with a possible D match to TRBD1 (6 bases). Trimming left V 4 bases short and J 3 bases short, with 17 bases between. This CDR3 comprises 16 residues. Germline V gene lookup returns CDR1 KGHDR and CDR2 SFDVKD. The CDR3 region has the DNA TGTGCCACCAGTGAAACCAATTGGGGGCTTGACTATGGCTACACCTTC. Protein sequence: CATSETNWGLDYGYTF.

The chain recombines TRBV6-1 with TRBJ1-5; no firm D call. Trimming shortened V by 1 base and J by 4 bases, and 5 bases separated the two germline ends. Germline CDR1 MNHNS, CDR2 SASEGT. The CDR3 consists of 13 residues. The CDR3 spells CASSEVGNQPQHF. The CDR3 DNA follows: TGTGCCAGCAGTGAAGTGGGGAATCAGCCCCAGCATTTT.

The chain joins TRBV6-5 to TRBJ2-7, with 11 positions matching TRBD2. This CDR3 is built from 15 residues. The germline V gene has CDR1 MNHEY and CDR2 SVGAGI. J gave up 2 bases and V 6 bases, and 6 bases lay outside the gene matches. In nucleotides, the CDR3 is TGTGCCAGCAGAAGCGGGACTAGCGGTCCCTACGAGCAGTACTTC. This sequence encodes CASRSGTSGPYEQYF.

The J gene is TRBJ1-5, the V gene TRBV2, with 8 nucleotides matching TRBD1. V was clipped by 9 bases and J by 6 bases; unmatched bases: 4. The CDR3 extends over 12 amino acids. Germline V gene data show CDR1 as SNHLY and CDR2 as FYNNEI. The CDR3 reads CASKQGGQPQHF. The CDR3 nucleotides read TGTGCCAGTAAACAGGGGGGTCAGCCCCAGCATTTT.

V gene TRBV19 combines with J gene TRBJ2-7, with D perhaps being TRBD1 or TRBD2 (6 bases each). Germline lookup yields CDR1 LNHDA and CDR2 SQIVND (reference sequence). Trimming took 9 bases from V and 2 from J, leaving 26 bases between them. The CDR3 runs to 17 residues. The CDR3 region has the DNA TGTGCCAGAGCCAAATCAGTTTGTGCAGGGGAGGCCTACGAGCAGTACTTC. It encodes CARAKSVCAGEAYEQYF.

The chain joins TRBV5-8 to TRBJ2-5; tentatively, D is TRBD1 (8 bases). CDR1 and CDR2 (germline): SGHTS, YDEGEE. This CDR3 has 14 residues. The ends were cut back, 5 bases at V and 5 bases at J, with 16 bases in the middle. The DNA of the CDR3 is TGTGCCAGCAGGGACAGGGAGGGTTCGGAGACCCAGTACTTC. This codes for CASRDREGSETQYF.

The chain links TRBV5-1 to TRBJ1-1; 8 positions agree with TRBD1. J gave up 4 bases and V 4 bases, and 9 bases lay outside the gene matches. Germline-derived CDR1 and CDR2 are SGHRS and YFSETQ. The CDR3 is 15 amino acids. The CDR3 region is CASSPDRGLVTEAFF. The CDR3 nucleotides are TGCGCCAGCAGCCCAGACAGGGGTCTGGTCACTGAAGCTTTCTTT.

This rearrangement joins TRBV5-1 to TRBJ1-1, with D unclear. Germline V gene data show CDR1 as SGHRS and CDR2 as YFSETQ. Trimming cost V 3 bases and J 10 bases, with 7 bases left between them. The CDR3 is made up of 10 amino acids. CDR3 loop: CASSSIGAFF. The CDR3 coding sequence is TGCGCCAGCAGCTCGATTGGAGCTTTCTTT.

This clone was observed a few times. The V and J genes are TRBV7-2 and TRBJ2-2; D assignment may be TRBD1 or TRBD2 (5 bases each). CDR1 and CDR2 (germline): SGHTA, FQGNSA. This CDR3 comprises 15 residues. V was cut by 3 bases and J by 7 bases, with 15 bases left in between. The CDR3 DNA sequence: TGTGCCAGCAGCTTGGGACGGGTGCAGGGCGGGGAGCTGTTTTTT. Translating it yields CASSLGRVQGGELFF.

The V gene is TRBV27, the J gene TRBJ2-7; 7 nucleotides match TRBD1. J was trimmed by 3 bases and V by 6 bases; bases with no gene match: 8. Germline V CDR1 and CDR2: MNHEY, SMNVEV (reference sequence). The CDR3 spans 14 residues. This chain's CDR3 is CASRFLTGSYEQYF. CDR3 nucleotides: TGTGCCAGCAGGTTTTTGACAGGGAGCTACGAGCAGTACTTC.

The chain recombines TRBV27 with TRBJ2-2; 11 nucleotides line up with TRBD1. Germline V gene lookup returns CDR1 MNHEY and CDR2 SMNVEV (reference sequence). Unmatched junction bases numbered 11, after V lost 6 bases and J lost 5 bases. This CDR3 comprises 17 residues. CDR3 protein: CASRSLGTGGRTGELFF. DNA for the CDR3: TGTGCCAGCAGATCACTAGGGACAGGGGGTCGAACCGGGGAGCTGTTTTTT.

This chain uses TRBV24-1 with TRBJ2-1; TRBD2 matches 8 bases. CDR1 and CDR2 from the germline V gene are KGHDR and SFDVKD. The CDR3 has 13 residues. With 5 bases clipped from V and 8 bases from J, the junction kept 4 bases outside the gene matches. The CDR3 bases are TGTGCCACCAGTGGCTCAGCGGGAGATGAGCAGTTCTTC. Translated: CATSGSAGDEQFF.

The chain is built from TRBV24-1 and TRBJ1-5; D not certain. CDR3 length: 12 residues. V dropped 3 bases and J dropped 5 bases, with 4 bases sitting between them. Germline loops: CDR1 KGHDR, CDR2 SFDVKD. The CDR3 protein is CATSDADQPQHF. CDR3 bases: TGTGCCACCAGTGATGCAGATCAGCCCCAGCATTTT.

The chain recombines TRBV3-1 (or the pseudogene TRBV3-2) with TRBJ2-1, with 14 bases identical to TRBD2. Trimming cost V 4 bases and J 7 bases; bases outside gene matches: 9. From germline, CDR1 is LGHDT and CDR2 YNNKEL (reference sequence). This CDR3 has 17 residues. The CDR3 sequence is CASSRRTSGRLENEQFF. CDR3 DNA: TGTGCCAGCAGCCGTCGGACTAGCGGGAGGCTGGAGAATGAGCAGTTCTTC.

This clone was seen only once. This chain uses TRBV27 with TRBJ2-3; TRBD1 matches at 10 bases. This CDR3 region has 14 residues. Germline CDR1 is MNHEY and CDR2 is SMNVEV (reference sequence). Germline trimming cut 10 bases from V and 8 bases from J; bases unmatched to any gene: 12. The CDR3 nucleotides read TGTGCCATTAAAAAACCGGGACAGGGGCGTACGCAGTATTTT. Translating gives CAIKKPGQGRTQYF.